This T cell receptor (beta chain) is from a study of blood T cell repertoires in COVID-19. Study background: PBMCs, B-cell-depleted T cells, or T cells were the source of the cDNA or gDNA that made up the material.

The length of the CDR3 is 14 residues. J lost 0 bases, V lost 3 bases, and 3 bases had no gene match. CDR1 and CDR2 (germline): SGDLS, YYNGEE. Study processing details: Reference gene primer amplification gave estimated nucleated cell counts. Only in-frame clones appear in the TCRdb table, and some are missing; sequencing was by immunoSEQ multiplex PCR. The DNA was the basis for D and trimming; V, J and clone size are from that table. Counted here are roughly 130,000 clones, approximately 89% occurring once; the ten biggest clones make up 3% to 4%. The clonotype originates from an older woman with acute or convalescent COVID-19. Sequencing was done on a sample of peripheral blood. The chain couples TRBV9 to TRBJ2-7, with 7 bases fitting TRBD2. This chain's CDR3 is CASSEAGNSYEQYF. The CDR3 DNA reads TGTGCCAGCAGCGAAGCGGGGAACTCCTACGAGCAGTACTTC.